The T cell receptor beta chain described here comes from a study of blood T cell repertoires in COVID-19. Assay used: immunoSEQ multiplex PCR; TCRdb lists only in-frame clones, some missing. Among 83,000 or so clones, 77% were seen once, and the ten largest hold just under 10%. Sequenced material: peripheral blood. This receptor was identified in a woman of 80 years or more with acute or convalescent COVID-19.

The CDR3 loop reads CASSGTAATNEKLFF. The CDR3 nucleotides read TGTGCCAGCAGCGGGACAGCTGCAACTAATGAAAAACTGTTTTTT. J is TRBJ1-4 and V is TRBV7-9, with TRBD1 matching over 7 bases. CDR1 is SEHNR, CDR2 FQNEAQ, per germline (reference sequence). J was trimmed by 0 bases and V by 5 bases; bases with no gene match: 3. This CDR3 spans 15 amino acids.